Listed below are T cell receptor beta chains from one sample, sequenced in a study of blood T cells in healthy people across ages. TCRdb redid the calling of the 5' RACE reads with MiXCR, one entry per CDR3 protein. Among around 400,000 distinct CDR3 sequences listed, over 45% were seen once. Sequenced sample: blood. The receptor set was obtained from a man aged 60 to 69 in good health. CDR3s include the opening cysteine and the closing phenylalanine or tryptophan. The D gene is left open where the match is weak. The size of a clone is reported for some rows only, either as once, few or many, or as a class for expanded clones.

v_gene	abundance	d_gene	j_gene	CDR3nt	CDR3aa
TRBV6-1	few	NA	TRBJ2-5	TGTGCCAGCAGTGTATTTTGGGGAGAGACCCAGTACTTC	CASSVFWGETQYF
TRBV3-1	NA	TRBD1	TRBJ1-1	TGTGCCAGCAGCCCCAAGGACAGGAGGGTCACTGAAGCTTTCTTT	CASSPKDRRVTEAFF
TRBV12-3/TRBV12-4	NA	NA	TRBJ2-7	TGTGCCAGCAGTCCTAGGGCGTACAATGAGCAGTACTTC	CASSPRAYNEQYF
TRBV6-5	NA	TRBD2	TRBJ2-3	TGTGCCAGCAGTCGCACTAGCGGGAGAACTTATACGCAGTATTTT	CASSRTSGRTYTQYF
TRBV11-2	NA	NA	TRBJ2-1	TGTGCCAGCAGCTTCATTACCGGGACGTACAATGAGCAGTTCTTC	CASSFITGTYNEQFF
TRBV20-1	many	TRBD1	TRBJ2-3	TGCAGTGCTAGAGATTGGGACAGAGCTAGCACAGATACGCAGTATTTT	CSARDWDRASTDTQYF
TRBV4-2	once	NA	TRBJ2-1	TGTGCCAGCAGCCAAGCACCCCCATATCGGGGAACCGGCAACCTCAACAATGAGCAGTTCTTC	CASSQAPPYRGTGNLNNEQFF
TRBV12-3/TRBV12-4	NA	TRBD2	TRBJ2-3	TGTGCCAGCAGTGTAGGACTAGCGGTAGATACGCAGTATTTT	CASSVGLAVDTQYF
TRBV12-3/TRBV12-4	NA	NA	TRBJ2-5	TGTGCCAGCACCCCCGGTTTGAGTAGAGAGACCCAGTACTTC	CASTPGLSRETQYF
TRBV29-1	NA	TRBD1	TRBJ1-4	TGCAGCATATCGACAGGGTTGGGTGAAAAACTGTTTTTT	CSISTGLGEKLFF
TRBV30	NA	TRBD1	TRBJ1-2	TGTGCCTGGAGGGGGACAGGGGGGAACTATGGCTACACCTTC	CAWRGTGGNYGYTF